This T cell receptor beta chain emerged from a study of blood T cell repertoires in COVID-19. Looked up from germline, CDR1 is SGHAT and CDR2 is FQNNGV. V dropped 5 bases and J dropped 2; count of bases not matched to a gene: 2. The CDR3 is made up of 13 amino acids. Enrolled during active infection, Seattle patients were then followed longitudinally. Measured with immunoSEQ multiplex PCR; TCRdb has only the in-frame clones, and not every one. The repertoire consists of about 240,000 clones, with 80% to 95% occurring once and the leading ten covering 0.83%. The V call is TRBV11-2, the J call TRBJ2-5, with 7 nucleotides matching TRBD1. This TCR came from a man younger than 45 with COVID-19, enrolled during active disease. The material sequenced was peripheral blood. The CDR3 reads CASSTGQQETQYF. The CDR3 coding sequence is TGTGCCAGCAGCACGGGACAGCAAGAGACCCAGTACTTC.